This TCR beta chain was profiled in a study of blood T cell repertoires in COVID-19. Across the study: Spain, Italy and the United States supplied samples that represented acute and convalescent COVID-19. T cells, B-cell-depleted T cells, or PBMCs supplied cDNA or gDNA.

Losses at the gene ends were 0 bases for V and 7 bases for J; bases not matched to a gene: 3. Germline V CDR1 and CDR2: SGHNT, YYREEE (reference sequence). The CDR3 has 14 amino acids. Generated by immunoSEQ multiplex PCR, the TCRdb table keeps only in-frame clones and is missing some. The sample lists around 310,000 clones, 90% occurring once. The Seattle site enrolled patients during active infection and followed them longitudinally. This clone was recorded a few times. The clonotype comes from a woman in her thirties or forties with COVID-19, enrolled during active disease. The sequenced sample consisted of peripheral blood. This chain joins TRBV5-4 and TRBJ2-2, with TRBD2 matching over 7 bases. CDR3 sequence: CASSLESSGGELFF. The CDR3 DNA reads as TGTGCCAGCAGCTTGGAGTCTAGCGGCGGGGAGCTGTTTTTT. Looking up the rest from reference TRBV5-4 and TRBJ2-2 gives the full variable domain: ETGVTQSPTHLIKTRGQQVTLRCSSQSGHNTVSWYQQALGQGPQFIFQYYREEENGRGNFPPRFSGLQFPNYSSELNVNALELDDSALYLCASSLESSGGELFFGEGSRLTVL.